These T cell receptor beta chains were read from a single sample in a study of PD-1 blockade in classical Hodgkin lymphoma. Assay: immunoSEQ multiplex PCR; the TCRdb copy retains only in-frame clones and omits some. The table includes 75,000 to 100,000 clones, 85% to 95% detected once. Sequences were derived from peripheral blood mononuclear cells (PBMCs), sampled before the fourth cycle of nivolumab. These receptors came from a human donor with classical Hodgkin lymphoma. Each CDR3 is given with its conserved first and last residue. Fields, in order: V gene, J gene, clone size, D gene, CDR3 DNA, CDR3 protein. The D gene is left open where the match is weak. Not every row has a clone size; where given, it reads once, few, many or a size class.

>TRBV5-3|TRBJ2-1|.|TRBD2
TGTGCCAGAAGCTTTAGCGGGAGTCACTACAATGAGCAGTTCTTC
CARSFSGSHYNEQFF
>TRBV7-9|TRBJ2-7|.|TRBD2
TGTGCCAGCAGCTTACGGGACTACAAAAGCGAGCAGTACTTC
CASSLRDYKSEQYF
>TRBV19|TRBJ1-1|.|.
TGTGCCAGTAGTAACATTCTGGGGGACACTGAAGCTTTCTTT
CASSNILGDTEAFF
>TRBV21-1|TRBJ2-4|.|.
TGTGCCAGCAGCCGACACGCCATTCAGTACTTC
CASSRHAIQYF
>TRBV18|TRBJ2-7|.|.
TGTGCCAGCTCACCCAACCCCTCGAGCTCCTACGAGCAGTACTTC
CASSPNPSSSYEQYF
>TRBV19|TRBJ1-1|.|.
TGTGCCACCGGGACACTAAATATGAACACTGAAGCTTTCTTT
CATGTLNMNTEAFF
>TRBV6-1|TRBJ1-1|.|TRBD1
TGTGCCAGCAGTGTTTGGGAACAGGGGGAGGCTTTCTTT
CASSVWEQGEAFF
>TRBV4-2|TRBJ1-2|.|.
TGTGCCAGCAGCCAAGTCGGGCAGGGGTCCTATGGCTACACCTTC
CASSQVGQGSYGYTF
>TRBV6-1|TRBJ2-1|.|TRBD1
TGTGCCAGCAGTGAAGATCACGGGACAGGGGTTTATGAGCAGTTCTTC
CASSEDHGTGVYEQFF
>TRBV27|TRBJ2-7|.|TRBD2
TGTGCCAGCAGTTTAAGTCCTAGCGGCTACGAGCAGTACTTC
CASSLSPSGYEQYF
>TRBV5-4|TRBJ2-4|.|TRBD1
TGTGCCAGCAGCTTGGCCGGGACAGGACCTAACATTCAGTACTTC
CASSLAGTGPNIQYF
>TRBV6-6|TRBJ1-4|.|.
TGTGCCAGCCAATTGGAATATAATGAAAAACTGTTTTTT
CASQLEYNEKLFF
>TRBV6-6|TRBJ1-5|.|TRBD1
TGTGCCAGCAGTTCCAGGGGGCAGGATCAGCCCCAGCATTTT
CASSSRGQDQPQHF
>TRBV28|TRBJ1-3|.|.
TGTGCCAGCAGTTTCGGGGACGGCCGCAACACCATATATTTT
CASSFGDGRNTIYF
>TRBV27|TRBJ2-2|.|.
TGTGCCAGCAGTTTATCCTTTTCCACCGGGGAGCTGTTTTTT
CASSLSFSTGELFF
>TRBV19|TRBJ2-6|.|.
TGTGCCAGTACGAATCCTTCTGGGGCCAACGTCCTGACTTTC
CASTNPSGANVLTF
>TRBV19|TRBJ1-4|few|.
TGTGCCAGTACCCCTTTCGGGGCCCTCGGCGGTGAAAAACTGTTTTTT
CASTPFGALGGEKLFF
>TRBV6-1|TRBJ1-2|.|.
TGTGCCAGCAGTGAATGGGAATCCTACACCTTC
CASSEWESYTF
>TRBV5-1|TRBJ1-4|few|.
TGCGCCAGCAGACGGGGAGGGGGTGAAAAACTGTTTTTT
CASRRGGGEKLFF
>TRBV5-8|TRBJ2-1|once|.
TGTGCCAGCAGCCCTGGACTTTGGGCGGGGCAGGGTGAGCAGTTCTTC
CASSPGLWAGQGEQFF
>TRBV18|TRBJ1-4|.|TRBD1
TGTGCCAGCCGTTCAGCGGGACAGAGAGGTGAAAAACTGTTTTTT
CASRSAGQRGEKLFF
>TRBV4-1|TRBJ1-5|.|.
TGCGCCAGCAGCCCTCACCGGGACCCCCCGAATCAGCCCCAGCATTTT
CASSPHRDPPNQPQHF
>TRBV7-9|TRBJ1-3|.|TRBD1
TGTGCCAGCAGCCATCCCGGACAGGGCCTCTCTGGAAACACCATATATTTT
CASSHPGQGLSGNTIYF
>TRBV27|TRBJ2-5|.|.
TGTGCCAGCAGTTTAAGGCTTTTGGAGACCCAGTACTTC
CASSLRLLETQYF
>TRBV7-9|TRBJ2-1|.|TRBD2
TGTGCCAGCAGCCAGCGGGAGCCTCTCTACAATGAGCAGTTCTTC
CASSQREPLYNEQFF
>TRBV11-2|TRBJ2-7|.|TRBD1
TGTGCCAGCACCAACACAGGGGGGTACGAGCAGTACTTC
CASTNTGGYEQYF
>TRBV7-9|TRBJ2-5|.|TRBD2
TGTGCCAGCAGCCTTCTCCGGGGTAGCGGGAGGGAAGAGACCCAGTACTTC
CASSLLRGSGREETQYF
>TRBV5-5|TRBJ2-4|.|TRBD2
TGTGCCAGCAGCTTCGGACTAGCGGGATCACCCAAAAACATTCAGTACTTC
CASSFGLAGSPKNIQYF
>TRBV2|TRBJ1-2|.|.
TGTGCCAGCACCCTAGGGACGTATGGCTACACCTTC
CASTLGTYGYTF
>TRBV10-1|TRBJ2-1|.|TRBD2
TGCGCCAGCAGTGAGTCGAAAGCGGGAGGGAGGAATGAGCAGTTCTTC
CASSESKAGGRNEQFF
>TRBV5-1|TRBJ2-2|.|.
TGCGCCAGCAGCTTGGAACAGGGTTTTTGGGACACCGGGGAGCTGTTTTTT
CASSLEQGFWDTGELFF
>TRBV5-5|TRBJ2-5|.|.
TGTGCCAGCAGCTCGTCCTTACGATGGGCCCTAGAGACCCAGTACTTC
CASSSSLRWALETQYF
>TRBV5-6|TRBJ2-7|.|.
TGTGCCAGCAGCTTGGTAAACAGGCCCACCTACGAGCAGTACTTC
CASSLVNRPTYEQYF
>TRBV7-9|TRBJ2-1|.|TRBD2
TGTGCCAGCAGCTTAGTCTTCCGGACTAGTAAAGGCAATGAGCAGTTCTTC
CASSLVFRTSKGNEQFF
>TRBV12-5|TRBJ1-3|.|.
TGTGCTAGTGGTTTCGTGGGGACTGGAAACACCATATATTTT
CASGFVGTGNTIYF
>TRBV6-1|TRBJ1-5|.|.
TGTGCCAGCGGACTCGGGACGGTCAATCAGCCCCAGCATTTT
CASGLGTVNQPQHF